This T cell receptor beta chain was identified during a study of blood T cell repertoires in COVID-19. Study overall: The United States, Italy and Spain were the sources of the acute and convalescent COVID-19 samples. T cells, B-cell-depleted T cells, or PBMCs provided the cDNA or gDNA that served as material.

Authors' processing steps: Estimates of nucleated cell counts were drawn from the amplification of reference gene primers. Method: immunoSEQ multiplex PCR; TCRdb's copy keeps in-frame clones and lacks some. V and J calls and clone size are copied from that table; D and trimming were computed from the DNA. The table lists about 75,000 clones, 74% of them singletons. Unmatched junction bases numbered 20, after V lost 4 bases and J lost 6 bases. This CDR3 is built from 19 residues. Germline loops: CDR1 MNHNS, CDR2 SASEGT. Material for sequencing was peripheral blood. The V and J genes are TRBV6-1 and TRBJ2-2; 7 bases match TRBD1. The receptor comes from a human donor with acute or convalescent COVID-19. The donor label of this sample is uncertain. Written as DNA, the CDR3 is TGTGCCAGCAGTGCCCGGGACAACAGGGGAATTCCAAATGCCGGGGAGCTGTTTTTT. It is translated as CASSARDNRGIPNAGELFF.